These 19 T cell receptor beta chains came from one sample sequenced in a study of PD-1 blockade in classical Hodgkin lymphoma. The time point was: cycle 4 day 1 (C4D1), after five to seven weeks of nivolumab. With no exception, relapse followed autologous stem cell transplantation in all patients, and brentuximab vedotin exposure varied. Assay: immunoSEQ multiplex PCR; the TCRdb copy retains only in-frame clones and omits some. The sample lists some 93,000 clones; more than 70% were seen once. The sequenced sample was peripheral blood mononuclear cells (PBMCs), obtained before the fourth cycle of nivolumab. These receptor sequences come from a human donor with classical Hodgkin lymphoma.

This sequence joins TRBV6-1 and TRBJ2-7, with TRBD1 identical over 9 bases. V gave up 6 bases and J gave up 6 bases; unmatched junction bases: 9. The CDR3 runs to 14 residues. CDR1 is MNHNS and CDR2 is SASEGT in the germline V gene. As DNA, the CDR3 is TGTGCCAGCAGATCGACAGGGGGGGACGGCGAGCAGTACTTC. This encodes CASRSTGGDGEQYF.

This chain uses TRBV7-9 with TRBJ2-2, with D unresolved. Trimming shortened V by 5 bases and J by 5 bases, and 12 bases separated the two germline ends. CDR1 SEHNR and CDR2 FQNEAQ come from the germline V gene (reference sequence). The CDR3 is 14 amino acids. CDR3 loop: CASSPTRNTGELFF. The CDR3 nucleotides are TGTGCCAGCAGCCCTACGAGGAATACCGGGGAGCTGTTTTTT.

The chain links TRBV11-2 to TRBJ2-7; the match to TRBD1 covers 7 bases. Trimming cost V 3 bases and J 6 bases; bases outside gene matches: 5. The length of the CDR3 is 13 residues. Germline V gene data show CDR1 as SGHAT and CDR2 as FQNNGV. CDR3 in amino acids: CASSLSTGVEQYF. The CDR3 DNA sequence: TGTGCCAGCAGCTTGAGTACAGGGGTCGAGCAGTACTTC.

This chain uses TRBV18 with TRBJ2-3, with D possibly matching TRBD2 (5 bases). The V and J ends lost 4 bases and 8 bases respectively, with 13 bases between them. Per the germline V gene, CDR1 is KGHSH and CDR2 is LQKENI. CDR3 length: 13 amino acids. The CDR3 DNA is TGTGCCAGCTCACACGGACTCTTGGTTACGCAGTATTTT. This translates into CASSHGLLVTQYF.

In the case of this clone: The same CDR3 also results from other DNA sequences found in this sample. The rearrangement links TRBV19 to TRBJ2-7, with 7 positions matching TRBD1. Unmatched junction bases numbered 3, after V lost 1 base and J lost 6 bases. Per germline, CDR1 LNHDA and CDR2 SQIVND (reference sequence). The CDR3 length is 13 residues. CDR3 DNA sequence: TGTGCCAGTAGTATAGGACAGGGACGCGAGCAGTACTTC. Its translation is CASSIGQGREQYF.

This clone has just a few counts. The CDR3 is CARSLTDRRGDNEQFF. Written as DNA, the CDR3 is TGTGCCAGAAGCTTAACGGACAGGCGGGGGGACAATGAGCAGTTCTTC. The chain carries TRBV5-3 and TRBJ2-1, with TRBD2 as a possible D gene (8 bases). TRBV5-3 is assigned to the ORF class and has an uncertain function. The germline V and J ends were trimmed by 2 bases and 5 bases, with 17 bases remaining between them. There are 16 residues in the CDR3.

The J gene is TRBJ1-1, the V gene TRBV2; D perhaps matches TRBD1 (5 bases). CDR3 length equals 13 residues. CDR1 SNHLY and CDR2 FYNNEI come from the germline V gene. V lost 2 bases to trimming and J lost 7 bases, with 11 bases between them. DNA of the CDR3: TGTGCCAGCAGTGAATTGGGGCTCGGTGAAGCTTTCTTT. This encodes CASSELGLGEAFF.

The V and J genes are TRBV2 and TRBJ2-7, with 8 bases that match TRBD1. In germline, CDR1 is SNHLY, CDR2 FYNNEI. After removal of 7 bases from V and 3 bases from J, the junction contained 5 bases not matched to a gene. The CDR3 totals 13 residues. CDR3 in amino acids: CASMRDRYYEQYF. In nucleotides, the CDR3 is TGTGCCAGCATGAGGGACAGGTACTACGAGCAGTACTTC.

This clone was counted many times. The chain recombines TRBV5-5 with TRBJ2-7, with D perhaps matching TRBD1 (6 bases). This CDR3 has 16 residues. Germline CDR1 and CDR2: SGHKS and YYEKEE (reference sequence). V dropped 2 bases and J dropped 2 bases, with 17 bases sitting between them. The DNA of the CDR3 is TGTGCCAGCAGCTTTAGACAGGACCCACGAACCTACGAGCAGTACTTC. This translates into CASSFRQDPRTYEQYF.

As for this clone: Given a much more abundant clone one base away, this may be a read error. The chain recombines TRBV6-5 with TRBJ1-5; D is uncertain. The germline V gene has CDR1 MNHEY and CDR2 SVGAGI. The CDR3 has 13 residues. V was cut by 0 bases and J by 3 bases, with 3 bases left in between. The CDR3 protein is CASSYSVNQPQHF. DNA for the CDR3: TGTGCCAGCAGTTACTCGGTCAATCAGCCCCAGCATTTT.

The rearrangement joins TRBV7-2 to TRBJ1-2; D is perhaps TRBD1 (6 bases). From germline, CDR1 is SGHTA and CDR2 FQGNSA. CDR3 length equals 12 residues. The ends were cut back, 3 bases at V and 6 bases at J, with 8 bases in the middle. CDR3 region: CASSFPGDGYTF. Here the CDR3 DNA reads TGTGCCAGCAGCTTCCCAGGGGATGGCTACACCTTC.

The chain combines TRBV4-1 with TRBJ1-2; D ambiguous. V was clipped by 1 base and J by 5 bases, with 14 bases between them. The CDR3 runs to 15 residues. The germline V gene has CDR1 MGHRA and CDR2 YSYEKL. CDR3 nucleotides: TGCGCCAGCAGCCAAGGGTGGATCTCAGAATATGGCTACACCTTC. This codes for CASSQGWISEYGYTF.

The V and J genes are TRBV5-1 and TRBJ1-1; D uncertain. V was pared by 0 bases and J by 1 base, with 13 bases between. The length of the CDR3 is 16 residues. Per the germline V gene, CDR1 is SGHRS and CDR2 is YFSETQ. For the CDR3, the DNA is TGCGCCAGCAGCTTGGCGTTCCGGGGTCCGAACACTGAAGCTTTCTTT. Translation: CASSLAFRGPNTEAFF.

Here the CDR3 reads CASSLEQSSYNEQFF. For the CDR3, the DNA is TGTGCCAGCAGCTTAGAACAGTCCTCCTACAATGAGCAGTTCTTC. The chain links TRBV7-6 to TRBJ2-1; no clear D gene. There are 15 residues in the CDR3. The V and J ends lost 1 base and 0 bases respectively, with 7 bases between them. Germline values: CDR1 SGHVS, CDR2 FNYEAQ.

The chain uses TRBV28 and TRBJ2-7, with D unclear. V lost 3 bases and J 4 bases, leaving 19 bases between the germline ends. Germline values: CDR1 MDHEN, CDR2 SYDVKM. This CDR3 spans 16 amino acids. The CDR3 DNA is TGTGCCAGCAGTTTCTTAACTGAAGGGTCAAGGTACGAGCAGTACTTC. This translates into CASSFLTEGSRYEQYF. Combining the CDR3 with reference TRBV28 and TRBJ2-7 gives the whole variable domain DVKVTQSSRYLVKRTGEKVFLECVQDMDHENMFWYRQDPGLGLRLIYFSYDVKMKEKGDIPEGYSVSREKKERFSLILESASTNQTSMYLCASSFLTEGSRYEQYFGPGTRLTVT.

The chain carries TRBV19 and TRBJ2-1; TRBD2 matches 13 bases. Looked up from germline, CDR1 is LNHDA and CDR2 is SQIVND (reference sequence). V shed 7 bases, J shed 1 base, and the junction held 10 bases outside the gene matches. The CDR3 runs to 18 residues. CDR3 sequence: CASKPLATSGRSYNEQFF. Here the CDR3 DNA reads TGTGCCAGTAAACCCTTGGCGACTAGCGGGAGGTCCTACAATGAGCAGTTCTTC.

The V gene is TRBV27, the J gene TRBJ1-1; 7 bases map to TRBD1. There are 14 residues in the CDR3. Germline CDR1 reads MNHEY; CDR2 reads SMNVEV (reference sequence). J gave up 3 bases and V 3 bases, and 4 bases lay outside the gene matches. In nucleotides, the CDR3 is TGTGCCAGCAGTTTCTTGACAGGGCACACTGAAGCTTTCTTT. Translated, it gives CASSFLTGHTEAFF.

The chain uses TRBV6-1 and TRBJ1-2; maybe TRBD1 (6 bases). CDR3 size: 15 residues. Germline-derived CDR1 and CDR2 are MNHNS and SASEGT. Trimming removed 2 bases from V and 5 bases from J, with 15 bases in between. The DNA of the CDR3 is TGTGCCAGCAGTGAAACAGGGCCCTTACTTTATGGCTACACCTTC. Protein product: CASSETGPLLYGYTF.

This clone was recorded once. This chain links TRBV5-1 with TRBJ1-2; D uncertain. The CDR3 spans 13 residues. Per the germline V gene, CDR1 is SGHRS and CDR2 is YFSETQ. V lost 0 bases and J 2 bases, leaving 5 bases between the germline ends. For the CDR3, the DNA is TGCGCCAGCAGCTTGGACATCAACTATGGCTACACCTTC. Translated: CASSLDINYGYTF.